The 11 T cell receptor beta chains below were found in one sample sequenced in a study of human T cells and chemical hapten exposure. The time point is: patch test 1, 2 weeks after DPC sensitization. Treatment meaning: therapeutic diphenylcyclopropenone sensitization with weekly scalp DPC. Each CDR3 protein gets one entry after TCRdb re-called the RACE reads with MiXCR. The data hold around 380,000 distinct CDR3 sequences, with approximately 4.4% observed a single time. Sequenced here: whole blood, sampled in connection with sensitization to the hapten diphenylcyclopropenone (DPC). Receptors originate from a woman in her 50s with alopecia areata. Some clones in this sample may be carry-over from other donors' samples.

The sample holds a few counts of this clonotype. CDR3 in amino acids: CASSVAGQGAKAFF. Here the CDR3 DNA reads TGTGCCAGCAGCGTAGCGGGACAGGGGGCGAAAGCTTTCTTT. The chain joins TRBV9 to TRBJ1-1, with TRBD1 matching 12 bases. Looked up from germline, CDR1 is SGDLS and CDR2 is YYNGEE. CDR3 size: 14 residues. V trimming: 0 bases; J trimming: 9 bases; junction bases outside the gene matches: 3.

This clonotype was observed a handful of times. The rearrangement joins TRBV2 to TRBJ2-1, with TRBD2 as a possible D gene (6 bases). Trimming took off 9 bases at V and 1 base at J, with 16 bases between the two ends. The CDR3 consists of 15 residues. CDR1 is SNHLY and CDR2 is FYNNEI in the germline V gene. CDR3 nucleotides: TGTGCCAGGGGGGTAGTGGAGGGGTCCTACAATGAGCAGTTCTTC. Translation: CARGVVEGSYNEQFF. Complete variable domain (other parts from reference TRBV2 and TRBJ2-1): EPEVTQTPSHQVTQMGQEVILRCVPISNHLYFYWYRQILGQKVEFLVSFYNNEISEKSEIFDDQFSVERPDGSNFTLKIRSTKLEDSAMYFCARGVVEGSYNEQFFGPGTRLTVL.

This clonotype was counted ten times or more. The chain uses TRBV11-2 and TRBJ2-2; no clear D gene. The CDR3 runs to 14 residues. Trimming removed 3 bases at V and 2 bases at J, with 7 bases between. Per the germline V gene, CDR1 is SGHAT and CDR2 is FQNNGV. The CDR3 nucleotides are TGTGCCAGCAGCTTTATACGTAACACCGGGGAGCTGTTTTTT. Translating it yields CASSFIRNTGELFF.

In its sample, this clonotype was seen many times. CDR3 nucleotide sequence: TGTGCCAGCAGTTACTCTGTCCCGGAGGACGGGTTACAAGAGACCCAGTACTTC. It codes for CASSYSVPEDGLQETQYF. The chain links TRBV6-6 to TRBJ2-5, with D maybe TRBD2 (5 bases). CDR3 length: 18 amino acids. The V end was cut by 0 bases, the J end by 2 bases, with 19 bases between. CDR1 is MNHNY, CDR2 SVGAGI, per germline (reference sequence).

This clonotype was found many times. This CDR3 reads CASSAFRGRKLLETQYF. CDR3 bases: TGTGCCAGCAGTGCCTTCAGGGGGCGCAAGCTTCTGGAGACCCAGTACTTC. The chain links TRBV28 to TRBJ2-5, with 8 bases lining up with TRBD1. Germline V gene lookup returns CDR1 MDHEN and CDR2 SYDVKM. The V and J ends lost 5 bases and 5 bases, in that order; junction bases with no gene match: 16. The CDR3 loop spans 17 amino acids.

In its sample, this clonotype was seen a few times. V and J are TRBV12-3 or TRBV12-4 and TRBJ1-6; unclear D gene. V was cut by 8 bases and J by 8 bases, with 13 bases left in between. The CDR3 has 13 amino acids. The DNA for the CDR3 is TGTGCCAGCGGTACCGGGAGGGATTCACCCCTCCACTTT. It specifies CASGTGRDSPLHF.

The V gene is TRBV30, the J gene TRBJ2-1, with 8 nucleotides matching TRBD2. There are 16 residues in the CDR3. The J segment lost 2 bases and the V segment lost 3 bases, leaving 9 bases of the junction unmatched. From germline, CDR1 is GTSNPN and CDR2 SVGIG (reference sequence). CDR3 amino acids: CAWRLERETPYNEQFF. DNA of the CDR3: TGTGCCTGGAGGCTCGAGCGGGAGACCCCCTACAATGAGCAGTTCTTC.

This clonotype was seen only a few times. The chain is built from TRBV19 and TRBJ1-5, with D maybe TRBD1 (6 bases). V lost 7 bases to trimming and J lost 2 bases, with 15 bases between them. Germline CDR1 is LNHDA and CDR2 is SQIVND (reference sequence). There are 15 residues in the CDR3. CDR3 protein: CASTSDRLGNQPQHF. The CDR3 DNA reads as TGTGCCAGTACCTCTGACAGGTTGGGCAATCAGCCCCAGCATTTT.

The chain links TRBV7-2 to TRBJ2-7; perhaps TRBD2 as D (6 bases). V was shortened by 5 bases and J by 2 bases, with 13 bases between the two germline ends. The CDR3 length is 14 residues. Germline V lookup: CDR1 SGHTA, CDR2 FQGNSA. The CDR3 DNA follows: TGTGCCAGCAGCCTTCGGAGGGCCCCCTACGAGCAGTACTTC. Amino acids: CASSLRRAPYEQYF. The full variable domain, in which reference TRBV7-2 and TRBJ2-7 provide the parts outside the CDR3, is GAGVSQSPSNKVTEKGKDVELRCDPISGHTALYWYRQSLGQGLEFLIYFQGNSAPDKSGLPSDRFSAERTGGSVSTLTIQRTQQEDSAVYLCASSLRRAPYEQYFGPGTRLTVT.

The CDR3 is CASSQVLLTAGWVDEQFF. The CDR3 DNA is TGTGCCAGCAGCCAAGTTCTCTTAACAGCGGGGTGGGTGGATGAGCAGTTCTTC. The V gene is TRBV4-2, the J gene TRBJ2-1; 7 bases match TRBD2. This CDR3 has 18 amino acids. The V gene's germline CDR1 is LGHNA and CDR2 YNFKEQ. V lost 1 base to trimming and J lost 8 bases; unmatched junction nucleotides: 17.

This clonotype was seen at least ten times. This sequence joins TRBV12-3 or TRBV12-4 and TRBJ2-1, with a possible D match to TRBD1 (5 bases). V was shortened by 6 bases and J by 7 bases, with 13 bases between the two germline ends. The CDR3 loop spans 13 amino acids. The DNA of the CDR3 is TGTGCCAGCAGGAGCAGGGAAGAAAATGAGCAGTTCTTC. Protein sequence: CASRSREENEQFF.